This passage covers 25 T cell receptor beta chains from one sample sequenced in a study of cytomegalovirus exposure and HLA in healthy donors. The PCR had 60 Vbeta and 13 Jbeta primers. Measured with immunoSEQ multiplex PCR; TCRdb has only the in-frame clones, and not every one. The sample lists approximately 40,000 clones, 80% to 90% occurring once. The material sequenced was PBMCs. The receptors come from a middle-aged woman in good health and CMV-seropositive.

The chain recombines TRBV5-1 with TRBJ2-3, with TRBD2 matching over 11 bases. V shed 0 bases and J 0 bases; nucleotides not matched to a gene: 3. Germline lookup yields CDR1 SGHRS and CDR2 YFSETQ. The length of the CDR3 is 17 residues. In DNA form, the CDR3 reads TGCGCCAGCAGCTTGGCGGGGACTAGCGGTAGCACAGATACGCAGTATTTT. Its protein is CASSLAGTSGSTDTQYF.

The chain recombines TRBV6-5 with TRBJ2-7; TRBD1 matches at 8 bases. Germline CDR1 MNHEY, CDR2 SVGAGI. The CDR3 runs to 16 residues. After removal of 0 bases from V and 0 bases from J, the junction contained 4 bases not matched to a gene. Here the CDR3 reads CASSYSTGDGSYEQYF. The CDR3, as DNA: TGTGCCAGCAGTTACTCGACAGGGGACGGCTCCTACGAGCAGTACTTC.

This rearrangement joins TRBV21-1 to TRBJ1-5. TRBV21-1 is noted as a pseudogene. The CDR3 spans 16 residues. The CDR3 sequence: CASSKKPRRSNQPQHF. The CDR3 DNA follows: TGTGCCAGCAGCAAAAAGCCACGGCGGAGCAATCAGCCCCAGCATTTT.

The CDR3 loop reads CASSAHTEGEQYF. CDR3 DNA sequence: TGTGCCAGCAGCGCCCACACAGAGGGAGAGCAGTACTTC. The chain recombines TRBV9 with TRBJ2-7, with D tentatively TRBD2 (5 bases). Germline loops: CDR1 SGDLS, CDR2 YYNGEE. The CDR3 sequence is 13 residues long. The V end was cut by 3 bases, the J end by 7 bases, with 14 bases between.

The CDR3 DNA follows: TGTGCCAGCAGCCAAGTTACAGGTCCCTCCTACAATGAGCAGTTCTTC. Protein product: CASSQVTGPSYNEQFF. The chain uses TRBV14 and TRBJ2-1, with D possibly matching TRBD1 (5 bases). V lost 1 base and J lost 0, with 10 bases in between. Germline CDR1 is SGHDN and CDR2 is FVKESK. The CDR3 has 16 residues.

The chain recombines TRBV11-2 with TRBJ2-1, with 7 bases that match TRBD2. The CDR3 is made up of 15 amino acids. The germline V gene has CDR1 SGHAT and CDR2 FQNNGV. V dropped 2 bases and J dropped 6; count of bases not matched to a gene: 7. The CDR3 sequence is CASSLQLARGNEQFF. For the CDR3, the DNA is TGTGCCAGCAGCTTACAACTAGCGAGGGGCAATGAGCAGTTCTTC.

The V and J genes are TRBV28 and TRBJ1-1, with a possible D match to TRBD1 (6 bases). The CDR3 totals 17 residues. V was clipped by 5 bases and J by 0 bases, with 19 bases between them. Germline-derived CDR1 and CDR2 are MDHEN and SYDVKM. The CDR3 DNA is TGTGCCAGCAGTCTAAACACCGCCGGACAGTTGAACACTGAAGCTTTCTTT. Its translation: CASSLNTAGQLNTEAFF.

As DNA, the CDR3 is TGTGCCAGCAGCTCAACCGGGACTACCTACAATGAGCAGTTCTTC. Amino acid sequence: CASSSTGTTYNEQFF. The J gene is TRBJ2-1, the V gene TRBV7-3; 7 bases align to TRBD2. The V gene's germline CDR1 is SGHTA and CDR2 FQGTGA. Trimming removed 4 bases from V and 2 bases from J; junction bases left unmatched: 5. CDR3 length: 15 amino acids. The full variable domain, rest sourced from reference TRBV7-3 and TRBJ2-1, is GAGVSQTPSNKVTEKGKYVELRCDPISGHTALYWYRQSLGQGPEFLIYFQGTGAADDSGLPNDRFFAVRPEGSVSTLKIQRTERGDSAVYLCASSSTGTTYNEQFFGPGTRLTVL.

The genes are TRBV4-2 and TRBJ1-6; D is uncertain. The CDR3 contains 17 residues. Germline CDR1 is LGHNA and CDR2 is YNFKEQ. V shed 2 bases and J shed 6 bases, with 17 bases lying between them. The CDR3 DNA is TGTGCCAGCAGCCAATCCTCAGGTTATCCCGCTAATTCACCCCTCCACTTT. Protein sequence: CASSQSSGYPANSPLHF.

The genes are TRBV6-5 and TRBJ1-1; D not resolved. This CDR3 has 13 residues. Germline-derived CDR1 and CDR2 are MNHEY and SVGAGI. V dropped 6 bases and J dropped 0 bases, with 8 bases sitting between them. The CDR3 bases are TGTGCCAGCAGGGCCACGATGAACACTGAAGCTTTCTTT. It codes for CASRATMNTEAFF.

The rearrangement joins TRBV4-2 to TRBJ2-1; 10 bases are shared with TRBD2. J lost 9 bases, V lost 8 bases, and 7 bases had no gene match. Germline CDR1 LGHNA, CDR2 YNFKEQ. The CDR3 has 13 amino acids. The CDR3 sequence is CASGSGGNGEQFF. CDR3 coding DNA: TGTGCCAGCGGTAGCGGGGGGAACGGTGAGCAGTTCTTC.

This rearrangement joins TRBV29-1 to TRBJ2-7; D gene uncertain. Trimming left V 3 bases short and J 2 bases short, with 8 bases between. The CDR3 covers 12 residues. Germline V lookup: CDR1 SQVTM, CDR2 ANQGSEA. The CDR3 sequence: CSVESVAYEQYF. The CDR3 DNA reads as TGCAGCGTTGAGTCAGTGGCCTACGAGCAGTACTTC.

Written as DNA, the CDR3 is TGTGCCAGCAGCGAACTAGGGGGCTGGGAGACCCAGTACTTC. This encodes CASSELGGWETQYF. The chain uses TRBV7-2 and TRBJ2-5; 7 positions match TRBD1. The CDR3 runs 14 residues. Germline CDR1 is SGHTA and CDR2 is FQGNSA. Losses at the gene ends were 5 bases for V and 5 bases for J; bases not matched to a gene: 8.

The chain uses TRBV6-4 and TRBJ2-3; TRBD2 matches at 11 bases. The CDR3 is made up of 15 amino acids. Germline CDR1 reads MRHNA; CDR2 reads SNTAGT. With V trimmed by 5 bases and J by 4 bases, 5 bases remained unmatched. This CDR3 is CASSPGTSGSDTQYF. The CDR3 DNA sequence: TGTGCCAGCAGTCCCGGGACTAGCGGATCAGATACGCAGTATTTT.

The chain employs TRBV19 and TRBJ2-3, with 7 bases lining up with TRBD1. Germline CDR1 is LNHDA and CDR2 is SQIVND (reference sequence). The CDR3 is 14 residues long. J lost 1 base, V lost 5 bases, and 3 bases had no gene match. DNA for the CDR3: TGTGCCAGTAGTTTCGGGACAGGCACAGATACGCAGTATTTT. Protein product: CASSFGTGTDTQYF.

The chain couples TRBV5-1 to TRBJ2-1; TRBD2 might be the D (5 bases). V lost 4 bases to trimming and J lost 5 bases, with 16 bases between them. The CDR3 is made up of 15 amino acids. Germline V gene lookup returns CDR1 SGHRS and CDR2 YFSETQ. For the CDR3, the DNA is TGCGCCAGCAGCGCCACCGGGAACCAACACAATGAGCAGTTCTTC. It translates to CASSATGNQHNEQFF.

This clone was seen a few times. The chain employs TRBV7-7 and TRBJ2-7, with D maybe TRBD1 (6 bases). Trimming took off 4 bases at V and 2 bases at J, with 18 bases between the two ends. Germline values: CDR1 SSHAT, CDR2 FNYEAQ (reference sequence). The CDR3 consists of 16 residues. CDR3 in DNA: TGTGCCAGCAGCTCACCGGGACACCCTAGACCCTACGAGCAGTACTTC. Translated: CASSSPGHPRPYEQYF.

This chain connects TRBV29-1 to TRBJ2-4; D might be TRBD2 (5 bases). The CDR3 has 14 amino acids. The germline V gene encodes CDR1 SQVTM and CDR2 ANQGSEA. The V end was cut by 4 bases, the J end by 10 bases, with 20 bases between. DNA for the CDR3: TGCAGCGTTGCCGACCCAAGTAGGGAGTTGATTCAGTACTTC. Translated: CSVADPSRELIQYF. Drawing the rest from reference TRBV29-1 and TRBJ2-4, the complete variable domain is SAVISQKPSRDICQRGTSLTIQCQVDSQVTMMFWYRQQPGQSLTLIATANQGSEATYESGFVIDKFPISRPNLTFSTLTVSNMSPEDSSIYLCSVADPSRELIQYFGAGTRLSVL.

J is TRBJ1-6 and V is TRBV4-3; no clear D gene. The ends were cut back, 4 bases at V and 1 base at J, with 17 bases in the middle. The CDR3 totals 18 residues. Germline assignment: CDR1 LGHNA and CDR2 YSLEER. The CDR3 is CASSRDYKGGSYNSPLHF. CDR3 DNA: TGCGCCAGCAGCCGAGACTATAAAGGAGGGTCCTATAATTCACCCCTCCACTTT.

This rearrangement joins TRBV30 to TRBJ1-1, with 8 bases lining up with TRBD1. Germline V lookup: CDR1 GTSNPN, CDR2 SVGIG (reference sequence). This CDR3 is 14 amino acids long. Unmatched junction bases numbered 3, after V lost 2 bases and J lost 1 base. The CDR3, as DNA: TGTGCCTGGAGTCCGGGGACAGGGAACACTGAAGCTTTCTTT. It yields the protein CAWSPGTGNTEAFF.

The gene calls are TRBV7-9 and TRBJ1-2, with 7 bases fitting TRBD1. Germline V gives CDR1 SEHNR, CDR2 FQNEAQ (reference sequence). Trimming removed 5 bases from V and 7 bases from J; junction bases left unmatched: 4. The CDR3 totals 12 residues. The CDR3 spells CASSMRDSGYTF. The DNA for the CDR3 is TGTGCCAGCAGCATGAGGGACAGTGGCTACACCTTC.

This chain joins TRBV5-5 and TRBJ2-3, with D possibly matching TRBD2 (5 bases). The CDR3 totals 15 residues. Germline V lookup: CDR1 SGHKS, CDR2 YYEKEE (reference sequence). The V gene lost 0 bases and the J gene lost 0 bases, with 8 bases spanning the gap. The DNA for the CDR3 is TGTGCCAGCAGCTTGGCCGGGAAGAGCACAGATACGCAGTATTTT. It codes for CASSLAGKSTDTQYF.

In this sample, this clone turned up a few times. V is TRBV29-1 and J is TRBJ1-2; 8 bases line up with TRBD1. The junction had 9 bases not matched to a gene; V was cut back by 7 bases and J by 2 bases. This CDR3 is built from 14 residues. Germline CDR1 is SQVTM and CDR2 is ANQGSEA. Written as DNA, the CDR3 is TGCAGCGCCGGGACAGGATCATGGAACTATGGCTACACCTTC. Amino acid sequence: CSAGTGSWNYGYTF. Filled out from reference TRBV29-1 and TRBJ1-2, the complete variable domain reads SAVISQKPSRDICQRGTSLTIQCQVDSQVTMMFWYRQQPGQSLTLIATANQGSEATYESGFVIDKFPISRPNLTFSTLTVSNMSPEDSSIYLCSAGTGSWNYGYTFGSGTRLTVV.

The genes are TRBV4-3 and TRBJ2-7; a weak D match, TRBD1 (6 bases). V was cut by 1 base and J by 3 bases, with 7 bases left in between. There are 13 residues in the CDR3. Germline V gives CDR1 LGHNA, CDR2 YSLEER. CDR3 sequence: CASSQAQGYEQYF. CDR3 DNA sequence: TGCGCCAGCAGCCAAGCACAGGGCTACGAGCAGTACTTC.

V is TRBV7-2 and J is TRBJ1-2, with a weak D call TRBD1 (5 bases). This CDR3 has 13 residues. Per the germline V gene, CDR1 is SGHTA and CDR2 is FQGNSA. V lost 5 bases and J lost 6, with 13 bases in between. DNA of the CDR3: TGTGCCAGCAGCCCCGGGCCAGGGCATGGCTACACCTTC. Translated, it gives CASSPGPGHGYTF.